This TCR beta chain was sequenced during a study of CD8 T cells in ankylosing spondylitis. Using its own MiXCR run on the 5' RACE reads, TCRdb lists one record per CDR3 protein. The sample lists roughly 670,000 distinct CDR3 sequences, roughly 19% seen once, with approximately 18% in the top ten. Study-wide results and caveats: Clones linked with disease were CD8+ and fairly uncommon in the peripheral blood. Ankylosing spondylitis blood appeared to carry a characteristic TCR beta motif of roughly eight highly homologous variants. Reportedly, disease-linked clones are significantly enriched in ankylosing spondylitis patients' matched synovial fluid.

This CDR3 spans 16 amino acids. Trimming cost V 5 bases and J 1 base; bases outside gene matches: 4. The germline V gene encodes CDR1 SGHTA and CDR2 FQGNSA. Note on this clonotype: Its antigen remains unidentified.

This sequence originates from a male donor with ankylosing spondylitis. The sample comprised blood, either unsorted or a sorted T cell fraction (not recorded which). The gene calls are TRBV7-2 and TRBJ2-2; 10 nucleotides line up with TRBD2. The CDR3 DNA reads TGTGCCAGCAGCCCGGGACTAGCGATGAACACCGGGGAGCTGTTTTTT. It is translated as CASSPGLAMNTGELFF.